This TCR beta chain is from a study of cytomegalovirus exposure and HLA in healthy donors. The study ran its PCR with 60 Vbeta and 13 Jbeta primers. TCRdb keeps only in-frame clones here, not all; method: immunoSEQ multiplex PCR. The data contain more than 150,000 clones, 75% to 85% of them singletons. The CDR3 sequence is 14 residues long. J was trimmed by 5 bases and V by 4 bases; bases with no gene match: 4. Germline CDR1 and CDR2: MGHRA and YSYEKL. This clone was recorded once. The chain uses TRBV4-1 and TRBJ2-3; TRBD1 matches at 9 bases. The clonotype was recovered from a woman under 40 in good health and CMV-seropositive. The specimen sequenced was PBMCs. CDR3 bases: TGCGCCAGCAGCCCCGGACAGGGGCGAGATACGCAGTATTTT. Translated: CASSPGQGRDTQYF.